What follows are 23 T cell receptor beta chains derived from one specimen sequenced in a study of blood T cell repertoires in COVID-19. The protocol was immunoSEQ multiplex PCR, while the TCRdb copy is restricted to in-frame clones and leaves out a portion. This sample has roughly 260,000 clones, with just over 90% found just once. Sequencing was carried out using PBMCs or T cells enriched from blood (not recorded which). The receptors come from a woman under 30 who had recovered from COVID-19.

This clone has just one count. The CDR3 DNA reads TGTGCCAGTAGTCCGACGGGACAGGCTTTCGGCTACACCTTC. Protein: CASSPTGQAFGYTF. J is TRBJ1-2 and V is TRBV19, with 8 bases that match TRBD1. Germline trimming cut 5 bases from V and 8 bases from J; bases unmatched to any gene: 10. The germline CDR1 and CDR2 sequences are LNHDA and SQIVND (reference sequence). The CDR3 runs to 14 residues.

To note about this clone: Other nucleotide sequences from this sample produce the same CDR3. J is TRBJ2-7 and V is TRBV18; D is uncertain. Germline V gene data show CDR1 as KGHSH and CDR2 as LQKENI. The CDR3 sequence is 11 residues long. The germline V and J ends were trimmed by 2 bases and 4 bases, with 3 bases remaining between them. The CDR3 protein is CASSPEYEQYF. The CDR3 coding sequence is TGTGCCAGCTCACCAGAGTACGAGCAGTACTTC.

Written as DNA, the CDR3 is TGTGCCAGCTCACCAGGGGGCGCAGGAAACACCATATATTTT. It codes for CASSPGGAGNTIYF. The chain couples TRBV18 to TRBJ1-3; TRBD1 is a possible D gene (6 bases). The CDR3 length is 14 residues. V was trimmed by 2 bases and J by 4 bases, leaving 9 bases between them. The germline gives CDR1 KGHSH, CDR2 LQKENI.

A few counts support this clone. The chain joins TRBV7-9 to TRBJ1-2; perhaps TRBD1 as D (5 bases). Between the trimmed V and J ends, which lost 1 base and 3 bases, there was a span of 18 bases. This CDR3 spans 17 amino acids. The V gene's germline CDR1 is SEHNR and CDR2 FQNEAQ (reference sequence). Here the CDR3 DNA reads TGTGCCAGCAGCTTAGTCGGAGGGGTCACTAGGCACTATGGCTACACCTTC. Residues: CASSLVGGVTRHYGYTF.

This chain joins TRBV15 and TRBJ2-3, with 8 bases aligning to TRBD2. Per germline, CDR1 LNHNV and CDR2 YYDKDF (reference sequence). The length of the CDR3 is 16 residues. Trimming removed 3 bases from V and 8 bases from J; junction bases left unmatched: 13. CDR3 sequence (DNA): TGTGCCACCAGCAGTCGCGGGAGGTTTCTGGCCGCTACGCAGTATTTT. Its protein is CATSSRGRFLAATQYF.

V is TRBV12-3 or TRBV12-4 and J is TRBJ2-1; D unclear. This CDR3 contains 13 residues. Between the trimmed V and J ends, which lost 2 bases and 7 bases, there was a span of 9 bases. Here the CDR3 DNA reads TGTGCCAGCAGTTTAAAATTGCGGAATGAGCAGTTCTTC. Its translation: CASSLKLRNEQFF.

The chain employs TRBV6-5 and TRBJ2-1; 10 bases align to TRBD2. The CDR3 has 15 residues. The ends lost 6 bases at V and 8 bases at J; junction bases unmatched: 10. Germline CDR1 reads MNHEY; CDR2 reads SVGAGI. This CDR3 is CASSLSGRFVDEQFF. Here the CDR3 DNA reads TGTGCCAGCAGCCTTAGCGGGAGGTTCGTCGATGAGCAGTTCTTC.

The genes are TRBV5-4 and TRBJ2-7, with D perhaps matching TRBD1 (5 bases). The V and J ends lost 0 bases and 2 bases respectively, with 15 bases between them. Germline-derived CDR1 and CDR2 are SGHNT and YYREEE (reference sequence). CDR3 length: 16 amino acids. CDR3 residues: CASSLDQGVGTYEQYF. The CDR3 nucleotides are TGTGCCAGCAGCTTGGATCAGGGTGTCGGTACCTACGAGCAGTACTTC. The full variable domain, its missing parts supplied by reference TRBV5-4 and TRBJ2-7, is ETGVTQSPTHLIKTRGQQVTLRCSSQSGHNTVSWYQQALGQGPQFIFQYYREEENGRGNFPPRFSGLQFPNYSSELNVNALELDDSALYLCASSLDQGVGTYEQYFGPGTRLTVT.

This clone has just a few counts. This chain joins TRBV5-1 and TRBJ2-1, with 8 bases matching TRBD1. Germline values: CDR1 SGHRS, CDR2 YFSETQ. V trimming: 1 base; J trimming: 4 bases; junction bases outside the gene matches: 4. This CDR3 spans 15 amino acids. The CDR3 nucleotides read TGCGCCAGCAGCTTGAGGACAGGGAGGTACAATGAGCAGTTCTTC. It translates to CASSLRTGRYNEQFF.

The rearrangement uses TRBV20-1 and TRBJ1-1, with 7 positions matching TRBD1. This CDR3 contains 12 residues. J was trimmed by 5 bases and V by 3 bases; bases with no gene match: 3. The germline V gene has CDR1 DFQATT and CDR2 SNEGSKA (reference sequence). The CDR3 region has the DNA TGCAGTGCTAGTTCACAGGGGACTGAAGCTTTCTTT. This translates into CSASSQGTEAFF.

The genes are TRBV9 and TRBJ1-3, with D possibly matching TRBD1 (5 bases). Germline values: CDR1 SGDLS, CDR2 YYNGEE. Deletions cut 4 bases from V and 0 bases from J, with 11 bases between. The CDR3 extends over 15 amino acids. In DNA, the CDR3 is TGTGCCAGCAGCCGACAGTCCTTCTCTGGAAACACCATATATTTT. Translation gives CASSRQSFSGNTIYF.

There are a few counts of this clone. This chain links TRBV6-4 with TRBJ2-3; TRBD1 is a possible D gene (6 bases). CDR1 and CDR2 from the germline V gene are MRHNA and SNTAGT. The CDR3 loop spans 14 amino acids. Trimming left V 4 bases short and J 3 bases short, with 11 bases between. CDR3 bases: TGTGCCAGCAGTGCGAGGGGGTCAACAGATACGCAGTATTTT. Translating it yields CASSARGSTDTQYF.

V and J are TRBV3-1 (or the pseudogene TRBV3-2) and TRBJ1-3; 7 nucleotides align to TRBD1. V was pared by 2 bases and J by 0 bases, with 4 bases of the junction left unmatched. CDR1 is LGHDT and CDR2 is YNNKEL in the germline V gene (reference sequence). This CDR3 region has 16 residues. CDR3 DNA: TGTGCCAGCAGCCAAACAGGGGCAAACTCTGGAAACACCATATATTTT. This sequence encodes CASSQTGANSGNTIYF.

V and J are TRBV29-1 and TRBJ1-2, with 9 bases identical to TRBD1. The V gene end was trimmed by 2 bases and the J gene end by 4 bases; junction bases not matched to a gene: 11. The CDR3 spans 16 residues. CDR1 is SQVTM and CDR2 is ANQGSEA in the germline V gene. The DNA of the CDR3 is TGCAGCGTTGAAAACAGGGGGCGCAGGGGAACCTATGGCTACACCTTC. Protein: CSVENRGRRGTYGYTF.

This CDR3 reads CASSTYSYNSPLHF. Here the CDR3 DNA reads TGTGCCAGTAGCACCTACTCCTATAATTCACCCCTCCACTTT. The V gene is TRBV19, the J gene TRBJ1-6; D ambiguous. The V gene's germline CDR1 is LNHDA and CDR2 SQIVND (reference sequence). The CDR3 sequence is 14 residues long. Trimming removed 6 bases at V and 0 bases at J, with 6 bases between.

The chain employs TRBV15 and TRBJ2-2; weak D call: TRBD1 (5 bases). V was pared by 0 bases and J by 6 bases, with 8 bases between. Germline-derived CDR1 and CDR2 are LNHNV and YYDKDF (reference sequence). The CDR3 consists of 14 residues. CDR3 nucleotide sequence: TGTGCCACCAGCAGAGAAGGGGTTTCCGGGGAGCTGTTTTTT. Amino acid sequence: CATSREGVSGELFF.

The chain employs TRBV7-9 and TRBJ2-4, with TRBD1 as a possible D gene (6 bases). There are 18 residues in the CDR3. Germline V gene lookup returns CDR1 SEHNR and CDR2 FQNEAQ (reference sequence). V was clipped by 1 base and J by 3 bases, with 19 bases between them. The CDR3, as DNA: TGTGCCAGCAGCTTAGGGTTACAGGTGGGGGCGAACAAAAACATTCAGTACTTC. It yields the protein CASSLGLQVGANKNIQYF.

V gene TRBV27 combines with J gene TRBJ2-7, with D tentatively TRBD1 (6 bases). In germline, CDR1 is MNHEY, CDR2 SMNVEV (reference sequence). CDR3 size: 16 residues. The ends were cut back, 4 bases at V and 0 bases at J, with 16 bases in the middle. The CDR3 loop is CASSYNRASSSYEQYF. The CDR3 DNA reads TGTGCCAGCAGTTATAACAGGGCTTCGAGCTCCTACGAGCAGTACTTC.

The chain recombines TRBV21-1 with TRBJ2-2; no check of the table's D call, TRBD1, against the DNA was made. TRBV21-1 corresponds to a pseudogene. The CDR3 covers 14 residues. The CDR3, as DNA: TGTGCCAGCAGCAAAGTGTTAGGGGCCGGGGAGCTGTTTTTT. Its protein is CASSKVLGAGELFF.

The count of this clone is one. V is TRBV5-1 and J is TRBJ1-5; no firm D call. Looked up from germline, CDR1 is SGHRS and CDR2 is YFSETQ. With 0 bases removed from V and 7 bases from J, the gap between germline ends came to 11 bases. CDR3 size: 14 residues. The DNA of the CDR3 is TGCGCCAGCAGCTTGGGAGGGTCTGGCCAGCCCCAGCATTTT. This translates into CASSLGGSGQPQHF.

The chain links TRBV5-1 to TRBJ1-1, with a possible D match to TRBD1 (6 bases). V shed 3 bases and J shed 1 base, with 22 bases lying between them. This CDR3 comprises 18 residues. Germline CDR1 and CDR2: SGHRS and YFSETQ. CDR3 nucleotide sequence: TGCGCCAGCAGCTCGAAGAATATACTTGGACAGAGGAACACTGAAGCTTTCTTT. The encoded protein is CASSSKNILGQRNTEAFF.

V usage is TRBV11-1 and J usage is TRBJ1-2, with TRBD1 matching over 10 bases. The junction had 7 bases not matched to a gene; V was cut back by 1 base and J by 8 bases. CDR3 length equals 15 residues. Germline V CDR1 and CDR2: SGHAT, FQDESV (reference sequence). CDR3 in amino acids: CASSLGQGANQGYTF. CDR3 in DNA: TGTGCCAGCAGCTTAGGACAGGGGGCTAATCAAGGCTACACCTTC.

V is TRBV5-4 and J is TRBJ2-7; D is perhaps TRBD2 (6 bases). Trimming removed 0 bases at V and 0 bases at J, with 7 bases between. CDR1 is SGHNT and CDR2 is YYREEE in the germline V gene (reference sequence). CDR3 length: 14 residues. CDR3 DNA sequence: TGTGCCAGCAGCTTGGAGCGGGCCTCCTACGAGCAGTACTTC. Translating gives CASSLERASYEQYF.